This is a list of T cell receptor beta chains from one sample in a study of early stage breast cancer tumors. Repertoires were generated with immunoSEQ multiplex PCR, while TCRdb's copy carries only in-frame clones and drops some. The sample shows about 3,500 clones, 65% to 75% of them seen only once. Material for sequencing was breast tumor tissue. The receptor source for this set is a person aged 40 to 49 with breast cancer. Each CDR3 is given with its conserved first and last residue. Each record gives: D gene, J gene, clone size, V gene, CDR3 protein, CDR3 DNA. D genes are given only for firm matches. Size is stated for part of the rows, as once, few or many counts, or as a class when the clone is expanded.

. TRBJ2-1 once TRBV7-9 CASSLGGTGKYEQFF TGTGCCAGCAGCTTAGGAGGGACCGGAAAGTATGAGCAGTTCTTC
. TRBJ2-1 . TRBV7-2 CASSPTSNPYNEQFF TGTGCCAGCAGCCCGACTAGTAATCCCTACAATGAGCAGTTCTTC
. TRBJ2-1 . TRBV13 CASSFLGLNNEQFF TGTGCCAGCAGCTTTCTGGGACTTAACAATGAGCAGTTCTTC
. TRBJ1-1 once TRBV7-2 CASSLDGGGRTEAFF TGTGCCAGCAGCTTAGATGGGGGCGGGAGGACTGAAGCTTTCTTT
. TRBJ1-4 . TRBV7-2 CASSLVSGVEKLFF TGTGCCAGCAGCTTAGTGTCAGGGGTTGAAAAACTGTTTTTT
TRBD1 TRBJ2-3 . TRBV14 CASSQTGGRGDTQYF TGTGCCAGCAGCCAGACAGGGGGCCGGGGAGATACGCAGTATTTT
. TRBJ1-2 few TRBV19 CASSILTTGLGYGYTF TGTGCCAGTAGTATATTGACGACAGGCCTGGGCTATGGCTACACCTTC
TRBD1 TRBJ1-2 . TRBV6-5 CASRRQGSGYTF TGTGCCAGCAGAAGACAGGGAAGTGGCTACACCTTC
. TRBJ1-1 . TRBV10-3 CAISEWNFGVNTEAFF TGTGCCATCAGTGAGTGGAACTTTGGGGTGAACACTGAAGCTTTCTTT
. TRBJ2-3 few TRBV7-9 CASSALTDTQYF TGTGCCAGCAGCGCCCTCACAGATACGCAGTATTTT
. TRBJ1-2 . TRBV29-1 CSAERASFYGYTF TGCAGCGCGGAGAGAGCCAGTTTCTATGGCTACACCTTC
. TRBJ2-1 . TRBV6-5 CASSYSGEGNEQFF TGTGCCAGCAGTTACTCCGGAGAAGGCAATGAGCAGTTCTTC
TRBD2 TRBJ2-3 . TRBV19 CASASGSTDTQYF TGTGCCAGTGCTAGCGGCAGCACAGATACGCAGTATTTT
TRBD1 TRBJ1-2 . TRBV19 CATKRTGGNYGYTF TGTGCCACTAAAAGGACAGGGGGAAACTATGGCTACACCTTC
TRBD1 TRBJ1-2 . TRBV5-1 CASSLATGGFYGYTF TGCGCCAGCAGCTTGGCTACAGGGGGATTCTATGGCTACACCTTC
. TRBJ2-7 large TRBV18 CASSPQLALSYEQYF TGTGCCAGCTCACCACAACTAGCTTTATCCTACGAGCAGTACTTC
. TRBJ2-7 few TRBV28 CASSDTNWVSSGYEQYF TGTGCCAGCAGTGACACGAACTGGGTTAGCTCCGGCTACGAGCAGTACTTC
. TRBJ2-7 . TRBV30 CASRGTGHWGEQYF TGTGCCTCGAGAGGGACGGGCCACTGGGGCGAGCAGTACTTC